This T cell receptor (beta chain) was obtained from a study of blood T cells in healthy people across ages. Peripheral blood was drawn, approximately 9.5 milliliters per donor. RNA extraction gave at least 5.5 micrograms of total RNA per sample. As to this clonotype: Its antigen is unidentified.

Findings and limits, study-wide: A strong correlation was seen between TCR beta diversity and naive T cell percentage.

A second PCR of roughly 7 to 11 cycles used a sample-barcoded 5' primer and a J-beta primer mix. One entry per CDR3 protein results from TCRdb running MiXCR on the 5' RACE reads. The table shows 550,000 to 750,000 distinct CDR3 sequences, with more than 20% occurring only once. The CDR3 has 14 amino acids. The germline gives CDR1 LGHDT, CDR2 YNNKEL (reference sequence). V shed 1 base and J shed 5 bases, with 8 bases lying between them. This receptor was obtained from a man between 70 and 80 years old in good health. J is TRBJ2-2 and V is TRBV3-1; D is undetermined. Material: blood. The CDR3 DNA reads TGTGCCAGCAGCCAAGCCACAGTGACCGGGGAGCTGTTTTTT. Its translation: CASSQATVTGELFF.